This passage covers 22 T cell receptor beta chains from one sample sequenced in a study of blood T cell repertoires in COVID-19. Using immunoSEQ multiplex PCR, the repertoire was profiled, and TCRdb retains in-frame clones only, with some absent. This table holds 410,000 or so clones, roughly 89% found once. Sequenced: peripheral blood. These receptors were obtained from a woman aged 25-40 years with active or convalescent COVID-19.

The J gene is TRBJ1-4, the V gene TRBV6-1, with TRBD1 matching 9 bases. This CDR3 region has 16 residues. CDR1 is MNHNS and CDR2 is SASEGT in the germline V gene. Losses at the gene ends were 1 base for V and 4 bases for J; bases not matched to a gene: 4. CDR3 amino acids: CASSEGLGQGNEKLFF. The DNA for the CDR3 is TGTGCCAGCAGTGAAGGGCTGGGACAGGGTAATGAAAAACTGTTTTTT.

This clone has a handful of counts. The chain uses TRBV15 and TRBJ1-1, with 7 bases identical to TRBD1. J lost 5 bases, V lost 0 bases, and 6 bases had no gene match. Germline assignment: CDR1 LNHNV and CDR2 YYDKDF (reference sequence). The CDR3 length is 15 residues. The CDR3 DNA follows: TGTGCCACCAGCAGAGATCGACAGGGAAGTACTGAAGCTTTCTTT. This sequence encodes CATSRDRQGSTEAFF.

This chain uses TRBV2 with TRBJ2-2; possibly TRBD1 for D (5 bases). Germline CDR1 is SNHLY and CDR2 is FYNNEI. This CDR3 is 16 amino acids long. V was shortened by 2 bases and J by 2 bases, with 12 bases between the two germline ends. The CDR3 here is CASSEMGRVNTGELFF. DNA for the CDR3: TGTGCCAGCAGTGAAATGGGCAGGGTCAACACCGGGGAGCTGTTTTTT.

The rearrangement links TRBV15 to TRBJ1-2, with 10 bases fitting TRBD1. The germline V gene encodes CDR1 LNHNV and CDR2 YYDKDF (reference sequence). The V segment lost 5 bases and the J segment 2 bases; nucleotides outside the gene matches: 8. This CDR3 region has 16 residues. Here the CDR3 reads CATSGGEGQGNYGYTF. Here the CDR3 DNA reads TGTGCCACCAGCGGAGGGGAGGGACAGGGGAACTATGGCTACACCTTC.

V and J are TRBV21-1 and TRBJ1-1. TRBV21-1 is tagged as a pseudogene. CDR3 length equals 15 residues. CDR3 loop: CASSTLRIENTEAFF. The CDR3 DNA reads as TGTGCCAGCAGCACGTTGCGCATTGAGAACACTGAAGCTTTCTTT.

The V call is TRBV11-3, the J call TRBJ2-1, with 10 bases that match TRBD2. Germline CDR1 is SGHNT and CDR2 is YENEEA. Trimming took 5 bases from V and 4 from J; bases not matched to a gene: 5. This CDR3 spans 15 amino acids. CDR3 in amino acids: CASSPGLAVYNEQFF. CDR3 coding DNA: TGTGCCAGCAGCCCCGGACTAGCGGTATACAATGAGCAGTTCTTC.

This chain links TRBV5-1 with TRBJ2-2, with TRBD2 identical over 8 bases. V dropped 2 bases and J dropped 6; count of bases not matched to a gene: 12. The CDR3 length is 17 residues. Germline assignment: CDR1 SGHRS and CDR2 YFSETQ. The CDR3 region has the DNA TGCGCCAGCAGCTTCGGGGCGGGACTAGGACCATCCGGGGAGCTGTTTTTT. It yields the protein CASSFGAGLGPSGELFF.

The chain couples TRBV9 to TRBJ2-5; no clear D gene. Per the germline V gene, CDR1 is SGDLS and CDR2 is YYNGEE. Trimming removed 1 base at V and 1 base at J, with 11 bases between. The CDR3 runs to 15 residues. This chain's CDR3 is CASSVSPGIQETQYF. The CDR3 coding sequence is TGTGCCAGCAGCGTAAGTCCAGGCATCCAAGAGACCCAGTACTTC.

J is TRBJ1-5 and V is TRBV29-1; D unclear. The V end lost 4 bases, the J end lost 5 bases, and 3 bases lay between the germline ends. The germline V gene encodes CDR1 SQVTM and CDR2 ANQGSEA. This CDR3 has 10 amino acids. CDR3 sequence reads: CSVGDQPQHF. In DNA, the CDR3 is TGCAGCGTTGGAGATCAGCCCCAGCATTTT.

This clone was counted once. This chain joins TRBV7-9 and TRBJ2-3, with 9 bases aligning to TRBD1. This CDR3 region has 18 residues. Per germline, CDR1 SEHNR and CDR2 FQNEAQ (reference sequence). Losses at the gene ends were 0 bases for V and 7 bases for J; bases not matched to a gene: 14. This chain's CDR3 is CASSLAHLPTGGLYTQYF. The CDR3 bases are TGTGCCAGCAGCTTAGCCCACCTTCCGACAGGGGGTCTCTATACGCAGTATTTT. Based on the CDR3 plus reference TRBV7-9 and TRBJ2-3, the full variable domain is DTGVSQNPRHKITKRGQNVTFRCDPISEHNRLYWYRQTLGQGPEFLTYFQNEAQLEKSRLLSDRFSAERPKGSFSTLEIQRTEQGDSAMYLCASSLAHLPTGGLYTQYFGPGTRLTVL.

Notes on this clone: Other DNA sequences within the sample encode an identical CDR3. The chain carries TRBV20-1 and TRBJ1-3; D remains ambiguous. The CDR3 extends over 10 amino acids. Germline V CDR1 and CDR2: DFQATT, SNEGSKA (reference sequence). Trimming pared 6 bases from V and 4 bases from J, leaving 4 bases between. CDR3 amino acids: CSAQGNTIYF. In DNA form, the CDR3 reads TGCAGTGCCCAAGGAAACACCATATATTTT.

The rearrangement joins TRBV9 to TRBJ1-6; a weak D match, TRBD1 (5 bases). Trimming left V 4 bases short and J 6 bases short, with 17 bases between. Per germline, CDR1 SGDLS and CDR2 YYNGEE. The CDR3 contains 16 residues. The CDR3 sequence: CASSTQGPGGNSPLHF. The CDR3 region has the DNA TGTGCCAGCAGCACCCAGGGTCCGGGGGGTAATTCACCCCTCCACTTT.

J is TRBJ2-5 and V is TRBV5-1; 8 nucleotides match TRBD1. This CDR3 spans 13 amino acids. Germline V lookup: CDR1 SGHRS, CDR2 YFSETQ. The trim removed 4 bases at V and 4 bases at J, leaving 3 bases unmatched. CDR3: CASSAGTGETQYF. The CDR3 DNA reads as TGCGCCAGCAGCGCCGGGACAGGAGAGACCCAGTACTTC. Looking up the rest from reference TRBV5-1 and TRBJ2-5 gives the full variable domain: KAGVTQTPRYLIKTRGQQVTLSCSPISGHRSVSWYQQTPGQGLQFLFEYFSETQRNKGNFPGRFSGRQFSNSRSEMNVSTLELGDSALYLCASSAGTGETQYFGPGTRLLVL.

The V call is TRBV27, the J call TRBJ2-5; no firm D call. Germline CDR1 is MNHEY and CDR2 is SMNVEV (reference sequence). This CDR3 comprises 12 residues. Trimming removed 2 bases at V and 7 bases at J, with 8 bases between. The CDR3 is CASSLSSGTQYF. For the CDR3, the DNA is TGTGCCAGCAGTTTAAGTTCGGGGACCCAGTACTTC.

V is TRBV6-5 and J is TRBJ1-2, with D tentatively TRBD1 (5 bases). The CDR3 is made up of 14 amino acids. Between the trimmed V and J ends, which lost 0 bases and 1 base, there was a span of 6 bases. The germline CDR1 and CDR2 sequences are MNHEY and SVGAGI. CDR3 DNA: TGTGCCAGCAGTTACTCGACAGATAACTATGGCTACACCTTC. Translation: CASSYSTDNYGYTF.

On this clone itself: Other DNA sequences from this sample encode an identical CDR3 as well. The chain couples TRBV19 to TRBJ1-4; 9 nucleotides align to TRBD1. V shed 9 bases, J shed 5 bases, and the junction held 7 bases outside the gene matches. The CDR3 totals 14 residues. CDR1 and CDR2 from the germline V gene are LNHDA and SQIVND (reference sequence). The DNA of the CDR3 is TGTGCCAGCTCTTCGGGGACAGGGAATGAAAAACTGTTTTTT. Protein product: CASSSGTGNEKLFF.

The chain is built from TRBV10-1 and TRBJ1-4; 7 nucleotides match TRBD1. CDR3 size: 13 residues. In germline, CDR1 is WNHNN, CDR2 SYGVQD (reference sequence). V lost 2 bases, J lost 8 bases, and 2 bases stayed unmatched. The CDR3 is CASSEGTAEKLFF. The CDR3 nucleotides are TGCGCCAGCAGTGAGGGGACAGCGGAAAAACTGTTTTTT.

Only a few counts were recorded for this clone. The V call is TRBV19, the J call TRBJ1-5, with D perhaps matching TRBD1 (5 bases). Per the germline V gene, CDR1 is LNHDA and CDR2 is SQIVND (reference sequence). V dropped 5 bases and J dropped 1 base, with 15 bases sitting between them. CDR3 size: 16 residues. The CDR3 loop reads CASSSARGTSNQPQHF. CDR3 coding DNA: TGTGCCAGTAGTTCCGCCCGGGGGACGAGCAATCAGCCCCAGCATTTT.

The chain employs TRBV7-8 and TRBJ2-1, with D maybe TRBD2 (5 bases). The CDR3 length is 14 residues. Germline V lookup: CDR1 SGHVS, CDR2 FQNEAQ. The V and J ends lost 6 bases and 7 bases respectively, with 16 bases between them. CDR3 loop: CASSPLAQLNEQFF. The DNA of the CDR3 is TGTGCCAGCAGTCCCCTAGCCCAGTTGAATGAGCAGTTCTTC.

The J gene is TRBJ2-3, the V gene TRBV27; TRBD2 aligns across 8 bases. This CDR3 has 15 amino acids. Germline values: CDR1 MNHEY, CDR2 SMNVEV (reference sequence). V shed 3 bases and J 4 bases; nucleotides not matched to a gene: 6. The DNA for the CDR3 is TGTGCCAGCAGTTTTACGGGAGGGAGCGCAGATACGCAGTATTTT. Amino acids: CASSFTGGSADTQYF.

The chain links TRBV9 to TRBJ1-1; TRBD1 aligns across 8 bases. Germline V gene data show CDR1 as SGDLS and CDR2 as YYNGEE. J lost 4 bases, V lost 6 bases, and 8 bases had no gene match. The CDR3 totals 14 residues. The CDR3 region is CASKEQGASTEAFF. The DNA of the CDR3 is TGTGCCAGCAAGGAGCAGGGGGCGAGCACTGAAGCTTTCTTT.

This sequence joins TRBV7-9 and TRBJ2-5, with D maybe TRBD2 (6 bases). V was cut by 5 bases and J by 0 bases, with 16 bases left in between. This CDR3 has 16 amino acids. Germline V gene lookup returns CDR1 SEHNR and CDR2 FQNEAQ (reference sequence). CDR3 in DNA: TGTGCCAGCAGCGCTCTCCGGGAGTGGTACCAAGAGACCCAGTACTTC. It codes for CASSALREWYQETQYF.